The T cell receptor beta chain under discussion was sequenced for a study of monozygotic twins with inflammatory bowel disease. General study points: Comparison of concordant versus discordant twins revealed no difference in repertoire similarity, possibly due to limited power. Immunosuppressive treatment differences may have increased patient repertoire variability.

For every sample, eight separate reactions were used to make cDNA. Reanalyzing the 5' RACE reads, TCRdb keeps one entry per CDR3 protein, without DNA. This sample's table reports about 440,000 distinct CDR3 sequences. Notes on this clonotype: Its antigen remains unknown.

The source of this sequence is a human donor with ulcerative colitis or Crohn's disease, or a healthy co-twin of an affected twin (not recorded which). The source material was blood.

The CDR3 region is CASGSASQGAGTEAFF. The chain links TRBV2 to TRBJ1-1; TCRdb calls TRBD1, which cannot be checked without DNA. The CDR3 loop spans 16 amino acids. CDR1 is SNHLY, CDR2 FYNNEI, per germline.